In this sample, the clone carrying this T cell receptor (beta chain) turned up once. Its antigen is still unknown. The data are from a study of response to subunit inactivated influenza vaccine. Study-wide results and caveats: Only a handful of new T cells, the authors suggested, are recruited with each seasonal influenza vaccination.

TCRdb re-derived calls from the RT-PCR reads in MiXCR, one entry per CDR3 protein. This table holds about 800,000 distinct CDR3 sequences, 21% found once. Germline V gene lookup returns CDR1 GTSNPN and CDR2 SVGIG (reference sequence). V lost 2 bases, J lost 5 bases, and 8 bases stayed unmatched. CDR3 length: 15 residues. The clonotype comes from a man between 45 and 60 years old who received an inactivated influenza vaccine. Material: PBMCs from blood, obtained more than 4 days after vaccination. The chain employs TRBV30 and TRBJ2-5; TRBD1 agrees at 10 bases. The CDR3 bases are TGTGCCTGGAGTTTCGGACAGGGGGTTAGGGAGACCCAGTACTTC. It encodes CAWSFGQGVRETQYF.